The clone carrying this T cell receptor beta chain was observed many times. These data originate in a study of spatial heterogeneity in lung cancer. Study context: Samples were obtained from about 72 donors, all untreated early-stage non-small cell lung cancer patients.

The CDR3 sequence is 14 residues long. Germline lookup yields CDR1 MGHRA and CDR2 YSYEKL. V lost 0 bases, J lost 8 bases, and 11 bases lay in between. Time point given: blood at routine non-recurrence follow-up after resection. TCRdb itself ran the 5' RACE reads through MiXCR, one entry per CDR3 protein. The table includes approximately 20,000 distinct CDR3 sequences, about 10% detected once. The chain combines TRBV4-1 with TRBJ2-1; D call uncertain. The sequence derives from a male donor with early-stage non-small cell lung cancer. The sequenced sample was PBMCs, obtained at follow-up. CDR3 coding DNA: TGCGCCAGCAGCCAAGATCTGGCGGTCGATGAGCAGTTCTTC. This translates into CASSQDLAVDEQFF.